The clone carrying this TCR beta chain showed up just a few times. The antigen remains undetermined. Trimming pared 6 bases from V and 2 bases from J, leaving 16 bases between. CDR3 length: 15 residues. Germline V gives CDR1 MNHEY, CDR2 SVGAGI. The source of the sample is a study of shared clonotypes between healthy human individuals. Study-level points and caveats: Among non-shared clonotypes, generation probabilities were lower than among those shared by all four donors.

Sorted-subset replicate PCR reactions were performed with approximately 180 ng DNA, corresponding to roughly 30,000 T cell genomes. This table comes from immunoSEQ multiplex PCR, and its TCRdb copy is limited to in-frame clones, with some not included. The data hold roughly 680,000 clones, with 72% observed a single time. Sequencing used memory CD4+ T cells sorted from blood. The subset was: CD45RA-negative fraction. This chain joins TRBV6-5 and TRBJ1-2, with D possibly TRBD1 on 5 matching bases. This sequence was found in a woman aged 25-40 years in good health. CDR3 bases: TGTGCCAGCAGCAGCCATTCCGGGGCGAACTATGGCTACACCTTC. This sequence encodes CASSSHSGANYGYTF.